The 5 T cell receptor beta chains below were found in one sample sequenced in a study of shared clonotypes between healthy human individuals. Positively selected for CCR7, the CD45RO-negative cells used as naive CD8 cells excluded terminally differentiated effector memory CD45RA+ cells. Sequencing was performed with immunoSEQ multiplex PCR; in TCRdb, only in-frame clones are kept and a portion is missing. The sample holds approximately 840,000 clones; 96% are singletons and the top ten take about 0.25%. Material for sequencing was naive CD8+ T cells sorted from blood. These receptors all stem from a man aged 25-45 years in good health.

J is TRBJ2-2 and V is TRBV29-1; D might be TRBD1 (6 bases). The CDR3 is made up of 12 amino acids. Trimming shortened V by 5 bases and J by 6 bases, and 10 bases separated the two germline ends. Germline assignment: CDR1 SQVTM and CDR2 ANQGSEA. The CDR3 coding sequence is TGCAGCGTTACAGGGCCCGCCGGGGAGCTGTTTTTT. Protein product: CSVTGPAGELFF.

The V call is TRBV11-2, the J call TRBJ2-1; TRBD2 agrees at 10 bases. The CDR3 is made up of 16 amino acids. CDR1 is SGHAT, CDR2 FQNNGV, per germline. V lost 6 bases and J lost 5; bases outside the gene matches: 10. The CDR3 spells CASSPASGSVNNEQFF. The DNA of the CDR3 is TGTGCCAGCAGTCCAGCTAGCGGGAGTGTCAACAATGAGCAGTTCTTC.

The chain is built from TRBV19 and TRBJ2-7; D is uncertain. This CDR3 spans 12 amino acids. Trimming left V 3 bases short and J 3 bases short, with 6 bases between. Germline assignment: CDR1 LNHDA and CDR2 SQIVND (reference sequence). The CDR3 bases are TGTGCCAGTAGTATTAAGGGCTACGAGCAGTACTTC. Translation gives CASSIKGYEQYF.

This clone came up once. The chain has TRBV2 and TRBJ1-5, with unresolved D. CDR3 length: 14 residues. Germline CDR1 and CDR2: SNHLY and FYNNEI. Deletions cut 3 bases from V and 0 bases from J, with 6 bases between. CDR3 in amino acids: CASSEIYSNQPQHF. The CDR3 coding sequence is TGTGCCAGCAGTGAGATTTATAGCAATCAGCCCCAGCATTTT. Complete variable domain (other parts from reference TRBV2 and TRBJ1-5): EPEVTQTPSHQVTQMGQEVILRCVPISNHLYFYWYRQILGQKVEFLVSFYNNEISEKSEIFDDQFSVERPDGSNFTLKIRSTKLEDSAMYFCASSEIYSNQPQHFGDGTRLSIL.

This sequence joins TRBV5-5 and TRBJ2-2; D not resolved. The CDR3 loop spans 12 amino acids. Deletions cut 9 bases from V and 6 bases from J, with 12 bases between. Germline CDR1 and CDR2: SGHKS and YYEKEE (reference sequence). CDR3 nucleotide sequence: TGTGCCACCGTCTCTGCGGCCGGGGAGCTGTTTTTT. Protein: CATVSAAGELFF.